These 24 T cell receptor beta chains came from one sample sequenced in a study of regulatory T cells in long-lasting Graves disease. According to the study, TCR beta libraries were built with iRepertoire HTBI primers and CDR3-region Arm-PCR. In TCRdb, the multiplex PCR reads were re-called with MiXCR into one record per CDR3 protein. The table has roughly 490,000 distinct CDR3 sequences, 20% to 25% seen once. Time point of the sample: persistent/refractory GD, antithyroid drugs over 5 years with positive TRAb. From RNA extracted from PBMCs, the TCR library was made. Sequenced here: peripheral blood mononuclear cells (PBMCs), sampled when the disease was refractory, from a patient treated with antithyroid drugs. The receptors here all came from a female donor with Graves disease.

The chain has TRBV19 and TRBJ1-5; D is perhaps TRBD1 (5 bases). This CDR3 contains 12 residues. The germline V gene has CDR1 LNHDA and CDR2 SQIVND (reference sequence). CDR3 amino acids: CASGYTNQPQHF. Here the CDR3 DNA reads TGTGCATCAGGGTACACTAATCAGCCCCAGCATTTT.

This clonotype was seen more than once but under ten times. V usage is TRBV4-3 and J usage is TRBJ2-7, with D possibly being TRBD1 (6 bases). This CDR3 region has 14 residues. V lost 0 bases and J lost 6, with 12 bases in between. The V gene's germline CDR1 is LGHNA and CDR2 YSLEER. The CDR3 sequence: CASSQEDGQSEQYF. The CDR3 DNA reads as TGCGCCAGCAGCCAAGAGGATGGACAGAGCGAGCAGTACTTC.

In this sample, this clonotype turned up a few times. CDR3 protein: CASSQDREAQPQHF. CDR3 coding DNA: TGTGCCAGCAGCCAAGATCGGGAAGCTCAGCCCCAGCATTTT. V gene TRBV4-2 combines with J gene TRBJ1-5; D is ambiguous. Germline V gene data show CDR1 as LGHNA and CDR2 as YNFKEQ. Trimming took 0 bases from V and 6 from J, leaving 9 bases between them. CDR3 length: 14 amino acids.

This clonotype was recorded at least ten times. The genes are TRBV7-2 and TRBJ2-5; D is perhaps TRBD1 or TRBD2 (5 bases each). The V end was cut by 3 bases, the J end by 0 bases, with 8 bases between. This CDR3 is built from 14 residues. Germline lookup yields CDR1 SGHTA and CDR2 FQGNSA. The CDR3 coding sequence is TGTGCCAGCAGCTTCGGGGCAGACCAAGAGACCCAGTACTTC. This gives the protein CASSFGADQETQYF. The whole variable domain, remainder taken from reference TRBV7-2 and TRBJ2-5, is GAGVSQSPSNKVTEKGKDVELRCDPISGHTALYWYRQSLGQGLEFLIYFQGNSAPDKSGLPSDRFSAERTGGSVSTLTIQRTQQEDSAVYLCASSFGADQETQYFGPGTRLLVL.

V and J are TRBV5-1 and TRBJ2-1; 14 nucleotides agree with TRBD2. The ends lost 0 bases at V and 6 bases at J; junction bases unmatched: 5. This CDR3 region has 17 residues. Germline lookup yields CDR1 SGHRS and CDR2 YFSETQ. The CDR3 spells CASSLEGTSGSSNEQFF. The CDR3 region has the DNA TGCGCCAGCAGCTTGGAAGGGACTAGCGGGAGTAGCAATGAGCAGTTCTTC.

V gene TRBV20-1 combines with J gene TRBJ2-3; TRBD2 matches at 9 bases. V lost 6 bases and J lost 6; bases outside the gene matches: 16. CDR1 and CDR2 (germline): DFQATT, SNEGSKA (reference sequence). This CDR3 has 16 residues. CDR3 loop: CSAQIRTSAGVDTQYF. The CDR3 DNA sequence: TGCAGTGCCCAGATCCGGACTAGCGCGGGGGTGGATACGCAGTATTTT.

A few counts support this clonotype. This chain joins TRBV7-9 and TRBJ2-2; D is unresolved. V lost 7 bases to trimming and J lost 4 bases, with 13 bases between them. CDR1 and CDR2 from the germline V gene are SEHNR and FQNEAQ (reference sequence). There are 14 residues in the CDR3. CDR3 in DNA: TGTGCCAGCAACCCCACAGAACCCACCGGGGAGCTGTTTTTT. Its protein product is CASNPTEPTGELFF.

J is TRBJ2-1 and V is TRBV20-1; 11 positions match TRBD2. V gave up 6 bases and J gave up 7 bases; unmatched junction bases: 11. Per germline, CDR1 DFQATT and CDR2 SNEGSKA (reference sequence). CDR3 length: 15 amino acids. The DNA for the CDR3 is TGCAGTGCACCTAGGGGGACTAGCGGATTGAATGAGCAGTTCTTC. Translation: CSAPRGTSGLNEQFF.

In nucleotides, the CDR3 is TGTGCCAGCAGCCAATTTAAGAACACTGAAGCTTTCTTT. Residues: CASSQFKNTEAFF. V usage is TRBV14 and J usage is TRBJ1-1; D remains ambiguous. Per germline, CDR1 SGHDN and CDR2 FVKESK. This CDR3 is 13 amino acids long. Trimming removed 2 bases at V and 1 base at J, with 5 bases between. Using reference TRBV14 and TRBJ1-1 for the parts outside the CDR3, the full variable domain is EAGVTQFPSHSVIEKGQTVTLRCDPISGHDNLYWYRRVMGKEIKFLLHFVKESKQDESGMPNNRFLAERTGGTYSTLKVQPAELEDSGVYFCASSQFKNTEAFFGQGTRLTVV.

A remark on this clonotype: A much larger clone sits a single nucleotide away, making a read error possible. As the CDR3 is not closed by the conserved phenylalanine or tryptophan, this likely results from a read error. The gene calls are TRBV6-9 and TRBJ2-7; D not resolved. Germline CDR1 and CDR2: MNHGY and SVAAGI. Trimming stripped 3 bases from V and 0 bases from J, with 6 bases between. The CDR3 is 13 amino acids. CDR3 region: CASSYEDSYEQYL. CDR3 bases: TGTGCCAGCAGTTACGAGGACTCCTACGAGCAGTACCTC.

This clonotype has ten or more counts. The chain carries TRBV24-1 and TRBJ1-2; D is undetermined. With 0 bases removed from V and 8 bases from J, the gap between germline ends came to 15 bases. This CDR3 is 15 amino acids long. Looked up from germline, CDR1 is KGHDR and CDR2 is SFDVKD. The CDR3 is CATSDLFTSPLGYTF. The CDR3 nucleotides read TGTGCCACCAGTGATTTGTTTACATCACCGCTGGGCTACACCTTC.

This clonotype has a handful of counts. The chain links TRBV6-1 to TRBJ1-3, with a tentative D call TRBD1 (5 bases). The germline V and J ends were trimmed by 6 bases and 7 bases, with 13 bases remaining between them. The germline gives CDR1 MNHNS, CDR2 SASEGT. The CDR3 contains 13 residues. The DNA for the CDR3 is TGTGCCAGCAGCCCCTGGGGACGGAACACCATATATTTT. This codes for CASSPWGRNTIYF.

This clonotype was seen a single time. This likely traces to a read error, being one base from a far larger clone. This chain links TRBV27 with TRBJ1-5, with TRBD1 matching 7 bases. This CDR3 has 14 amino acids. Germline V gene lookup returns CDR1 MNHEY and CDR2 SMNVEV (reference sequence). The J segment lost 4 bases and the V segment lost 2 bases, leaving 2 bases of the junction unmatched. CDR3 DNA: TGTGCCAGCAGTTTAGGACAGGCGAATCAGCCCCAGCATTTT. Encoded protein: CASSLGQANQPQHF.

This clonotype was counted at least ten times. The chain combines TRBV24-1 with TRBJ1-5; the match to TRBD1 covers 7 bases. Losses at the gene ends were 6 bases for V and 7 bases for J; bases not matched to a gene: 8. The CDR3 totals 14 residues. CDR1 KGHDR and CDR2 SFDVKD come from the germline V gene. The CDR3: CATSLTGVWQPQHF. The CDR3 DNA sequence: TGTGCCACCAGTCTAACAGGGGTATGGCAGCCCCAGCATTTT.

V usage is TRBV11-3 and J usage is TRBJ2-7; TRBD1 or TRBD2 may be the D gene (5 bases each). The germline V gene has CDR1 SGHNT and CDR2 YENEEA. The CDR3 runs 14 residues. The V and J ends lost 3 bases and 7 bases respectively, with 16 bases between them. CDR3 residues: CASSLGDALLEQYF. The CDR3 nucleotides are TGTGCCAGCAGCTTGGGGGACGCCCTTCTGGAGCAGTACTTC. Combining the CDR3 with reference TRBV11-3 and TRBJ2-7 gives the whole variable domain EAGVVQSPRYKIIEKKQPVAFWCNPISGHNTLYWYLQNLGQGPELLIRYENEEAVDDSQLPKDRFSAERLKGVDSTLKIQPAELGDSAVYLCASSLGDALLEQYFGPGTRLTVT.

This clonotype was observed at least ten times. The chain links TRBV12-3 or TRBV12-4 to TRBJ1-5; 9 bases fit TRBD1. The CDR3 is 17 amino acids. Trimming took 1 base from V and 5 from J; bases not matched to a gene: 9. CDR3 DNA: TGTGCCAGCAGTTTAGACGAGCGGTGGACAGGGGATCAGCCCCAGCATTTT. This encodes CASSLDERWTGDQPQHF.

This clonotype was recorded a few times. The rearrangement links TRBV20-1 to TRBJ1-1; 8 bases agree with TRBD1. V trimming: 2 bases; J trimming: 3 bases; junction bases outside the gene matches: 5. This CDR3 contains 14 residues. CDR1 DFQATT and CDR2 SNEGSKA come from the germline V gene (reference sequence). CDR3 loop: CSARRTGRDTEAFF. CDR3 sequence (DNA): TGCAGTGCTAGAAGGACAGGGCGAGACACTGAAGCTTTCTTT.

In this sample, this clonotype turned up a few times. V is TRBV7-9 and J is TRBJ2-7; 9 positions agree with TRBD2. This CDR3 has 15 amino acids. Germline trimming cut 5 bases from V and 2 bases from J; bases unmatched to any gene: 7. CDR1 is SEHNR, CDR2 FQNEAQ, per germline (reference sequence). As DNA, the CDR3 is TGTGCCAGCAGCCGCGGGGGGGGAAGCGCCTACGAGCAGTACTTC. This encodes CASSRGGGSAYEQYF.

This chain joins TRBV29-1 and TRBJ2-2; D perhaps matches TRBD1 (5 bases). The germline V and J ends were trimmed by 3 bases and 6 bases, with 5 bases remaining between them. Germline CDR1 and CDR2: SQVTM and ANQGSEA. The CDR3 sequence is 11 residues long. The DNA of the CDR3 is TGCAGCGTTGACAGGGCCGGGGAGCTGTTTTTT. It encodes CSVDRAGELFF.

This clonotype was seen repeatedly, ten times or more. The chain links TRBV20-1 to TRBJ2-7, with D possibly TRBD2 on 5 matching bases. The CDR3 runs 13 residues. Trimming cost V 0 bases and J 7 bases, with 13 bases left between them. Germline CDR1 reads DFQATT; CDR2 reads SNEGSKA (reference sequence). CDR3: CSARESGVIEQYF. Here the CDR3 DNA reads TGCAGTGCTAGAGAAAGCGGCGTTATAGAGCAGTACTTC.

V and J are TRBV7-2 and TRBJ2-2; no definite D call. Germline V gene lookup returns CDR1 SGHTA and CDR2 FQGNSA. V lost 5 bases and J 2 bases, leaving 9 bases between the germline ends. This CDR3 spans 14 amino acids. CDR3 coding DNA: TGTACCAGCAGCGCCTACCGTAACACCGGGGAGCTGTTTTTT. As protein: CTSSAYRNTGELFF.

This clonotype was seen at least ten times. The V and J genes are TRBV11-2 and TRBJ2-5; TRBD1 matches 7 bases. J gave up 5 bases and V 2 bases, and 2 bases lay outside the gene matches. The CDR3 has 13 residues. Per the germline V gene, CDR1 is SGHAT and CDR2 is FQNNGV. The CDR3 nucleotides read TGTGCCAGCAGCTTAAGGGGGCCTGAGACCCAGTACTTC. It encodes CASSLRGPETQYF.

The chain uses TRBV7-2 and TRBJ2-2; possibly TRBD1 or TRBD2 for D (5 bases each). Germline CDR1 is SGHTA and CDR2 is FQGNSA. The CDR3 consists of 17 residues. Trimming shortened V by 5 bases and J by 4 bases, and 20 bases separated the two germline ends. CDR3 protein: CASSQDEAGGGTGELFF. The CDR3 region has the DNA TGTGCCAGCAGCCAAGATGAGGCGGGTGGGGGCACCGGGGAGCTGTTTTTT.

The V gene is TRBV7-9, the J gene TRBJ2-7, with no clear D. The CDR3 consists of 13 residues. The germline V gene has CDR1 SEHNR and CDR2 FQNEAQ (reference sequence). The ends were cut back, 5 bases at V and 3 bases at J, with 11 bases in the middle. Written as DNA, the CDR3 is TGTGCCAGCAGCATTGATATATTCTACGAGCAGTACTTC. It translates to CASSIDIFYEQYF.